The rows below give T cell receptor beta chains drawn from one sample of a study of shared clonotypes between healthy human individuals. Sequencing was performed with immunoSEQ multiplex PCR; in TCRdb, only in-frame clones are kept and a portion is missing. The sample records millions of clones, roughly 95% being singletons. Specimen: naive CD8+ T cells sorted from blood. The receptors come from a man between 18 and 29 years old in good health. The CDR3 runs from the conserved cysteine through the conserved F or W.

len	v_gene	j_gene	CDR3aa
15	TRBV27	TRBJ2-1	CASMYGTSGDNEQFF
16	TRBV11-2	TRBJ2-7	CASSLDGTSEMYEQYF
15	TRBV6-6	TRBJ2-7	CASHPRWEDIYEQYF
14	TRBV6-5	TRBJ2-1	CASSYQALGNEQFF
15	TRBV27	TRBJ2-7	CASSLGWGAGYEQYF
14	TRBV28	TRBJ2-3	CASSLSGGTDTQYF
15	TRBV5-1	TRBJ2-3	CASSTGTISTDTQYF
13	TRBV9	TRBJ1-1	CASSVVNAPEAFF
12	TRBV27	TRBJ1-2	CASSLRGDGYTF
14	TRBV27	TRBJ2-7	CASSLSLRTGEQYF
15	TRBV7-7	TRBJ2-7	CASSLAPGPTYEQYF
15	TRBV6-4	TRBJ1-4	CASIPNVRPYEKLFF
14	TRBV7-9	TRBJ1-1	CASSSLDYNTEAFF
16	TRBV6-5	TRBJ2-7	CASSYSLAGGSYEQYF
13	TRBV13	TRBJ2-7	CASSLGGLGEQYF
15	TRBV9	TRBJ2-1	CASSVDPAGYNEQFF
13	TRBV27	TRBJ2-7	CASSLFAGTEQYF
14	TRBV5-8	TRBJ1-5	CASSLGTGNQPQHF
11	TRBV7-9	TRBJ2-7	CASRGQGEQYF
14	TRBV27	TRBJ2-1	CASSLLAGHNEQFF
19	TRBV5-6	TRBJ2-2	CASSLETGTYLLVTGELFF
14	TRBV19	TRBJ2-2	CASNPSGDTGELFF
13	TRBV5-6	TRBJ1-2	CASSLNTGVGYTF
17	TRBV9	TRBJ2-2	CASNDPGTSATTGELFF
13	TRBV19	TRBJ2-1	CASSIVRGDEQFF
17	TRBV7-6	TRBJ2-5	CASSFLDHGPPGETQYF
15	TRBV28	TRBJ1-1	CASSILRGGATEAFF
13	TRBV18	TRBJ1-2	CASSSDRYYGYTF
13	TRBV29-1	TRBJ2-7	CSVEEGQMYEQYF
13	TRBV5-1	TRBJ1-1	CASSLGVNTEAFF
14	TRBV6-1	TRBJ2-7	CASSDRDRDYEQYF
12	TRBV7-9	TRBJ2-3	CASRVGADTQYF
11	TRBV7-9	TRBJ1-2	CASSYLYGYTF
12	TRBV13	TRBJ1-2	CASSLDGAVYTF
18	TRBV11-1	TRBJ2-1	CASSPRAGAADLHNEQFF
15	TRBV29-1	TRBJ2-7	CSVRLRQGGPLEQYF
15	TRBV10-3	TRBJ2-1	CAISSGTTFNNEQFF
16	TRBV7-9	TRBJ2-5	CASSLGTSGSRETQYF
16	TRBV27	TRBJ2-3	CASSPRTGPKWDTQYF
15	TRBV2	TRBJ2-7	CASSDLGETVYEQYF
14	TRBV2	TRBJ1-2	CASSEFSGGLGYTF
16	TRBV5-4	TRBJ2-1	CASSLVAGGPFYEQFF
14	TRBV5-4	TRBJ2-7	CASSLVGQSYEQYF
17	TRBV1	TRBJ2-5	CTSSLKTSGRAGETQYF
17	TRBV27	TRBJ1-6	CASTWTLRGSYNSPLHF
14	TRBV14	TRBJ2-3	CASNRLADEDTQYF
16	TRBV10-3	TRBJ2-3	CAISPLTGIYTDTQYF
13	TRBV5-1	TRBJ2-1	CATSSGAYNEQFF
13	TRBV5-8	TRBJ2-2	CASSLMGSGELFF
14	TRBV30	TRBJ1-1	CAWSDGSMNTEAFF
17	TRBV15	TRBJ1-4	CATSREGRLATNEKLFF
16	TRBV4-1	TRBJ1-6	CASSPSVTGINSPLHF
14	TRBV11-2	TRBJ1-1	CASTLRDLTGEAFF
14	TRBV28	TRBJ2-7	CASSLAGATYEQYF
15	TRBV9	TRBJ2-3	CASSVASGSKDTQYF
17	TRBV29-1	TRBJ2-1	CSVDQHRVLWGDNEQFF
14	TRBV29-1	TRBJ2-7	CSVERAGDSYEQYF
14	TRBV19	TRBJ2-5	CASSTDLSQETQYF